These 18 T cell receptor beta chains were all obtained from the same sample, sequenced in a study of blood T cell repertoires in COVID-19 (dated by TCRdb to 2019 to 2021). The library came from the immunoSEQ multiplex PCR assay. As stored in TCRdb, this immuneACCESS dataset retains in-frame rearrangements with V and J assigned. A fraction of the clones does not appear; measured against another copy, unresolved V genes explain less than half of the discrepancy, and the remainder lacks a known reason. The table for this sample lists roughly 150,000 clones; around 91% of them were counted only once. Around 15% of the sample is in the top ten clones. What was sequenced was peripheral blood. The receptors stem from a middle-aged woman with acute or convalescent COVID-19.

The chain uses TRBV18 and TRBJ2-5; 7 bases line up with TRBD1. The germline CDR1 and CDR2 sequences are KGHSH and LQKENI. CDR3 length: 14 residues. J was trimmed by 1 base and V by 2 bases; bases with no gene match: 1. CDR3 bases: TGTGCCAGCTCACCAGGGACAGTCCAAGAGACCCAGTACTTC. It yields the protein CASSPGTVQETQYF.

The rearrangement uses TRBV6-4 and TRBJ2-1, with 9 bases identical to TRBD2. The trim removed 0 bases at V and 6 bases at J, leaving 3 bases unmatched. This CDR3 has 15 amino acids. Germline assignment: CDR1 MRHNA and CDR2 SNTAGT. In nucleotides, the CDR3 is TGTGCCAGCAGTGACTCCGGGACTAGCCCCAATGAGCAGTTCTTC. Translation: CASSDSGTSPNEQFF.

The gene calls are TRBV5-4 and TRBJ2-3; D possibly corresponds to TRBD2 (6 bases). Deletions cut 0 bases from V and 7 bases from J, with 15 bases between. The CDR3 consists of 15 residues. Germline values: CDR1 SGHNT, CDR2 YYREEE (reference sequence). In DNA, the CDR3 is TGTGCCAGCAGCTTGGGCGGTGCGGAGGGGTATACGCAGTATTTT. It translates to CASSLGGAEGYTQYF.

This rearrangement joins TRBV18 to TRBJ1-2; D might be TRBD1 (6 bases). Trimming stripped 2 bases from V and 8 bases from J, with 12 bases between. CDR1 KGHSH and CDR2 LQKENI come from the germline V gene. This CDR3 spans 13 amino acids. In DNA form, the CDR3 reads TGTGCCAGCTCACCAACAAGGGACATCGGCTACACCTTC. It codes for CASSPTRDIGYTF.

The CDR3 coding sequence is TGTGCCAGCAGCCAAGTATTGGCACCCCAAGAGACCCAGTACTTC. This gives the protein CASSQVLAPQETQYF. This chain joins TRBV3-1 (or the pseudogene TRBV3-2) and TRBJ2-5; no reliable D call. V lost 1 base, J lost 1 base, and 10 bases lay in between. This CDR3 has 15 residues. Germline CDR1 reads LGHDT; CDR2 reads YNNKEL (reference sequence).

This clone has only a few counts. The chain couples TRBV19 to TRBJ1-2, with TRBD1 as a possible D gene (6 bases). Germline CDR1 is LNHDA and CDR2 is SQIVND (reference sequence). Trimming took 4 bases from V and 4 from J, leaving 13 bases between them. The CDR3 runs to 14 residues. The CDR3 region is CASSTDRISYGYTF. As DNA, the CDR3 is TGTGCCAGTAGTACTGACAGGATCTCCTATGGCTACACCTTC.

The chain couples TRBV2 to TRBJ2-3; 9 nucleotides line up with TRBD2. The CDR3 contains 19 residues. Germline V CDR1 and CDR2: SNHLY, FYNNEI. Trimming cost V 10 bases and J 2 bases; bases outside gene matches: 22. This CDR3 is CAIKKRSGTSRETTDTQYF. The CDR3 DNA reads TGTGCCATCAAAAAAAGAAGTGGGACTAGCAGGGAAACCACAGATACGCAGTATTTT.

In this sample, this clone turned up a few times. This chain connects TRBV4-1 to TRBJ1-5, with 8 positions matching TRBD1. The CDR3 extends over 15 amino acids. CDR1 and CDR2 (germline): MGHRA, YSYEKL. V lost 4 bases, J lost 2 bases, and 4 bases stayed unmatched. DNA for the CDR3: TGCGCCAGCAGCCCAGAGACAGGGGGCAATCAGCCCCAGCATTTT. It translates to CASSPETGGNQPQHF.

The CDR3 is CASSPGQGSEGYTF. For the CDR3, the DNA is TGTGCCAGCAGCCCGGGACAGGGATCAGAGGGCTACACCTTC. V gene TRBV7-2 combines with J gene TRBJ1-2; 9 nucleotides match TRBD1. The CDR3 has 14 amino acids. Germline CDR1 and CDR2: SGHTA and FQGNSA. The J segment lost 8 bases and the V segment lost 5 bases, leaving 9 bases of the junction unmatched.

This clone was observed a few times. V gene TRBV6-5 combines with J gene TRBJ1-6; D not resolved. With 7 bases removed from V and 7 bases from J, the gap between germline ends came to 17 bases. The CDR3 totals 15 residues. The germline CDR1 and CDR2 sequences are MNHEY and SVGAGI. The CDR3 DNA follows: TGTGCCAGCAAATATGGCCTTCCGAAGAATTCACCCCTCCACTTT. This translates into CASKYGLPKNSPLHF.

The chain combines TRBV5-1 with TRBJ1-2; 12 nucleotides align to TRBD1. The V gene's germline CDR1 is SGHRS and CDR2 YFSETQ. This CDR3 region has 16 residues. V shed 0 bases and J 6 bases; nucleotides not matched to a gene: 6. The CDR3 region is CASSLAIGTGGDGYTF. For the CDR3, the DNA is TGCGCCAGCAGCTTGGCTATCGGGACAGGGGGCGATGGCTACACCTTC.

The chain couples TRBV15 to TRBJ1-6, with 10 bases matching TRBD1. This CDR3 has 15 amino acids. In germline, CDR1 is LNHNV, CDR2 YYDKDF (reference sequence). V shed 6 bases, J shed 8 bases, and the junction held 7 bases outside the gene matches. The CDR3 sequence: CATREVGTGDSPLHF. The CDR3 DNA sequence: TGTGCCACCAGGGAAGTGGGGACAGGGGATTCACCCCTCCACTTT.

This clone has a single count. The chain has TRBV11-2 and TRBJ2-1, with TRBD1 matching over 8 bases. CDR3 length: 17 amino acids. V gave up 4 bases and J gave up 7 bases; unmatched junction bases: 15. In germline, CDR1 is SGHAT, CDR2 FQNNGV. The CDR3 sequence: CASSYTGRGLYHNEQFF. In DNA, the CDR3 is TGTGCCAGCAGCTATACGGGCAGGGGGCTGTATCATAATGAGCAGTTCTTC.

This sequence joins TRBV20-1 and TRBJ2-1, with no clear D. CDR3 length equals 13 residues. Germline CDR1 and CDR2: DFQATT and SNEGSKA (reference sequence). Trimming pared 3 bases from V and 4 bases from J, leaving 10 bases between. The CDR3 here is CSASDFRYNEQFF. CDR3 nucleotide sequence: TGCAGTGCTAGTGACTTCAGATACAATGAGCAGTTCTTC.

This clone occurred once. The chain couples TRBV18 to TRBJ1-6; a weak D match, TRBD1 (6 bases). V lost 2 bases, J lost 13 bases, and 24 bases lay in between. The CDR3 length is 17 residues. Germline loops: CDR1 KGHSH, CDR2 LQKENI. CDR3 in DNA: TGTGCCAGCTCACCATGGTCTGATACAGCCTCGAGGGGGCCCCTCCACTTT. Amino acids: CASSPWSDTASRGPLHF.

The chain employs TRBV27 and TRBJ2-7; the D gene is possibly TRBD2 (6 bases). Germline loops: CDR1 MNHEY, CDR2 SMNVEV (reference sequence). CDR3 length: 15 amino acids. V lost 0 bases, J lost 4 bases, and 13 bases lay in between. In nucleotides, the CDR3 is TGTGCCAGCAGTTTATCGGGGACTGGGGGGTACGAGCAGTACTTC. Its translation: CASSLSGTGGYEQYF.

The chain combines TRBV27 with TRBJ2-1; 7 bases match TRBD1. The CDR3 is 17 amino acids. The V gene's germline CDR1 is MNHEY and CDR2 SMNVEV (reference sequence). Trimming took 7 bases from V and 5 from J; bases not matched to a gene: 17. The CDR3 sequence is CASNKSVRQGWDNEQFF. The DNA of the CDR3 is TGTGCCAGCAACAAATCAGTCCGACAGGGATGGGACAATGAGCAGTTCTTC.

V and J are TRBV2 and TRBJ2-7; no clear D. Germline V gene sequence: CDR1 SNHLY, CDR2 FYNNEI. This CDR3 is built from 13 residues. Trimming took 3 bases from V and 3 from J, leaving 9 bases between them. CDR3 nucleotide sequence: TGTGCCAGCAGTGATAGCCGGTTCTACGAGCAGTACTTC. Its protein product is CASSDSRFYEQYF. The variable domain in full, completed from reference TRBV2 and TRBJ2-7, reads EPEVTQTPSHQVTQMGQEVILRCVPISNHLYFYWYRQILGQKVEFLVSFYNNEISEKSEIFDDQFSVERPDGSNFTLKIRSTKLEDSAMYFCASSDSRFYEQYFGPGTRLTVT.